These 4 T cell receptor beta chains share one sample of origin, sequenced in a study of cytomegalovirus exposure and HLA in healthy donors. The PCR ran on 60 Vbeta and 13 Jbeta primers. Sequencing used immunoSEQ multiplex PCR; TCRdb keeps in-frame clones, though not all of them. Its clone listing holds around 110,000 clones. Sequenced: PBMCs. These receptors were collected from a man between 25 and 39 years old in good health and CMV-seronegative.

The V and J genes are TRBV7-2 and TRBJ1-5; tentatively, D is TRBD1 (5 bases). This CDR3 is built from 14 residues. Trimming cost V 5 bases and J 4 bases, with 12 bases left between them. Germline V gene sequence: CDR1 SGHTA, CDR2 FQGNSA. CDR3 amino acids: CASSVGTSNQPQHF. CDR3 nucleotide sequence: TGTGCCAGCAGCGTAGGGACTTCGAATCAGCCCCAGCATTTT.

The CDR3 coding sequence is TGTGCCAGTAGTGTAGGGCCCCAGGGCATGAACACTGAAGCTTTCTTT. It is translated as CASSVGPQGMNTEAFF. This rearrangement joins TRBV19 to TRBJ1-1, with D possibly matching TRBD1 (5 bases). The CDR3 has 16 amino acids. V lost 5 bases, J lost 0 bases, and 16 bases lay in between. CDR1 and CDR2 (germline): LNHDA, SQIVND (reference sequence).

The rearrangement joins TRBV6-1 to TRBJ2-3; D not resolved. Trimming shortened V by 3 bases and J by 0 bases, and 13 bases separated the two germline ends. The CDR3 has 16 residues. CDR1 MNHNS and CDR2 SASEGT come from the germline V gene. The CDR3 sequence: CASSETPGLSTDTQYF. The CDR3 DNA reads as TGTGCCAGCAGTGAGACTCCCGGCCTGAGCACAGATACGCAGTATTTT.

The genes are TRBV4-1 and TRBJ1-5; D not resolved. CDR3 length: 16 amino acids. The V end lost 4 bases, the J end lost 2 bases, and 15 bases lay between the germline ends. Germline V gives CDR1 MGHRA, CDR2 YSYEKL. The CDR3: CASSPEGGLGNQPQHF. As DNA, the CDR3 is TGCGCCAGCAGCCCAGAGGGAGGGTTAGGCAATCAGCCCCAGCATTTT.